This record concerns one T cell receptor (beta chain) sequence. Its target is not known. The sample carries other DNA sequences with the same CDR3. The data belong to a study of shared clonotypes between healthy human individuals. General study findings and limits: Despite large depth, rarefaction showed incomplete sorted-subset sequencing.

This table comes from immunoSEQ multiplex PCR, and its TCRdb copy is limited to in-frame clones, with some not included. The table has millions of clones, approximately 95% seen once; the top ten hold roughly 0.13%. The CDR3 is 15 amino acids. The germline V gene has CDR1 SGHNT and CDR2 YENEEA. V lost 5 bases, J lost 3 bases, and 7 bases stayed unmatched. The chain joins TRBV11-3 to TRBJ2-1, with 7 bases lining up with TRBD2. The origin of this receptor is a man aged 18 to 29 in good health. Sequenced input: naive CD4+ T cells sorted from blood. The subset denotes: CD45RA+ positively selected. The CDR3 nucleotides are TGTGCCAGCAGCCTAGTAGCGGGTAGCTACAATGAGCAGTTCTTC. Amino acid sequence: CASSLVAGSYNEQFF. Based on the CDR3 plus reference TRBV11-3 and TRBJ2-1, the full variable domain is EAGVVQSPRYKIIEKKQPVAFWCNPISGHNTLYWYLQNLGQGPELLIRYENEEAVDDSQLPKDRFSAERLKGVDSTLKIQPAELGDSAVYLCASSLVAGSYNEQFFGPGTRLTVL.